This T cell receptor beta chain appears in the sequencing data of a study of long-term antiretroviral therapy in people with HIV. Study-wide results and limits: When set beside controls, HIV repertoires had CDR3 length ranges that were narrower. Despite increasing after ART, diversity remained lower than that of transplant donor controls.

This clone was detected a few times. Its antigen is still unknown. They ran version v3.0 of the immunoSEQ assay at survey level. Measured with immunoSEQ multiplex PCR; TCRdb has only the in-frame clones, and not every one. The sample yields 23,000 or so clones, more than 65% seen once. At least one PBMC sample before ART and at least two after were required. The CDR3 is 12 residues long. Trimming took 7 bases from V and 8 from J, leaving 11 bases between them. CDR1 is SGHTA and CDR2 is FQGNSA in the germline V gene. The rearrangement uses TRBV7-2 and TRBJ1-4; D ambiguous. The starting material was unsorted PBMCs, obtained 0.5 years after starting antiretroviral therapy. This clonotype was obtained from a woman in her thirties or forties with HIV. The CDR3 here is CASTRPGEKLFF. Here the CDR3 DNA reads TGTGCCAGCACCCGCCCGGGCGAAAAACTGTTTTTT. The full variable domain, with the rest looked up from reference TRBV7-2 and TRBJ1-4, is GAGVSQSPSNKVTEKGKDVELRCDPISGHTALYWYRQSLGQGLEFLIYFQGNSAPDKSGLPSDRFSAERTGGSVSTLTIQRTQQEDSAVYLCASTRPGEKLFFGSGTQLSVL.